This T cell receptor beta chain was recovered during a study of blood T cell repertoires in COVID-19 (dated by TCRdb to the early 2020s). Some background on the complete study: Samples covering the acute and convalescent phases of COVID-19 were provided by collaborators in the United States, Italy and Spain. Where available, HLA class I and class II types were obtained from metadata supplied by the sample provider rather than from assay-based typing. The material from the prospective study consisted of cDNA or gDNA derived from T cells, B-cell-depleted T cells, or PBMCs. A de-identified subject ID, COVID-19 status, age in years and sex were almost always included in the sample metadata. The samples were drawn from two sources: the first 160 participants of the ongoing ImmuneRACE study, and over 1,000 subjects contributed by 6 global collaborators. A freely available public database, intended as a resource for researchers studying the immune response to SARS-CoV-2, is where the repertoires were released. Deeply sampled blood TCRbeta repertoires from subjects exposed to, actively infected with, or recovered from COVID-19 were included in the dataset. Findings and caveats that apply to the study as a whole: The amount of clinical and demographic metadata varied by source and participant and was provided uncurated.

Remarks on this clone: Its antigen target is currently unknown. No qualities accompany the bases; no much larger clone lies one base away.

Whole blood was collected in K2EDTA tubes by collaborating institutions according to the institutions' own protocols. Collaborator samples were shipped for TCRbeta analysis as frozen whole blood, isolated PBMCs, or DNA extracted from either sample type. The immunoSEQ Assay, a bias-controlled multiplex PCR, was used to amplify TCRbeta CDR3 regions from genomic DNA. The paper's processing steps were these. The number of nucleated cells in each sample was estimated by amplification of reference gene primers within the assay. Sequence reads were collapsed and filtered to measure the absolute abundance of every unique TCRbeta CDR3 rearrangement. Productive Simpson clonality was computed per sample as the square root of Simpson's diversity index over productive rearrangements. What TCRdb holds here is the immuneACCESS table cut down to in-frame rearrangements. Part of the clones is not present; checked against another copy, under half of the missing clones reflect an unresolved V gene, and the others are unexplained. V and J calls plus clone size are reproduced from that table; the DNA served to infer D and trimming. The sample contains roughly 70,000 clones, roughly 90% of them found a single time. The ten largest clones take up around 7% of the sample.

Based on the germline V gene (reference sequence), the CDR1 and CDR2 sequences are PRHDT and FYEKMQ. Between the V and J ends, shortened by 0 bases and 6 bases respectively, the junction contains 15 bases. The CDR3 contains 15 residues, cysteine and phenylalanine counted. Kept here is only the CDR3 DNA, which spans 45 bases and is read in frame from base 1. The sequence was collected from a human donor in a cohort sampled during active COVID-19. The sequencing sample was made of peripheral blood. This chain is built from TRBV13 and TRBJ2-7, with the D gene call left open. The DNA sequence is given as TGTGCCAGCAGCTTAGGTAGCTTTCCTCCCCGCGAGCAGTACTTC. It codes for CASSLGSFPPREQYF.